Listed below are T cell receptor beta chains from one sample, sequenced in a study of graft-versus-host responses after intestinal transplantation. Their specific antigens are unknown. TCRdb's copy holds only in-frame clones and misses some; the assay was immunoSEQ multiplex PCR. The sample consists of over 120,000 clones, nearly 95% of them appearing once. This sample comprised unstimulated CD4+ T cells sorted from spleen or lymph node cells, obtained before intestinal transplant. The receptors stem from a human donor who received an intestinal transplant. The CDR3 runs from the conserved cysteine through the conserved F or W. A D gene is named only where the DNA matches it firmly. Clone sizes are given selectively: once, few, many, or a class where the clone is expanded.

j_call d_call v_call clone_size cdr3_aa cdr3_nt
TRBJ1-4 . TRBV5-1 . CASSLVGSSTNEKLFF TGCGCCAGCAGCTTGGTAGGCAGTTCAACTAATGAAAAACTGTTTTTT
TRBJ1-2 TRBD1 TRBV9 once CASSGGQALYGYTF TGTGCCAGCAGCGGGGGACAGGCCCTCTATGGCTACACCTTC
TRBJ2-2 . TRBV11-1 . CASSRGGTRNTGELFF TGTGCCAGCAGCCGAGGGGGGACACGGAACACCGGGGAGCTGTTTTTT
TRBJ1-1 TRBD1 TRBV30 . CALDRGAVQNTEAFF TGTGCTTTGGACAGGGGAGCAGTCCAAAACACTGAAGCTTTCTTT
TRBJ2-1 TRBD2 TRBV7-3 . CASSFSSGSKGEQFF TGTGCCAGCAGCTTTAGTAGCGGGAGTAAAGGAGAGCAGTTCTTC
TRBJ2-1 TRBD2 TRBV5-1 . CASSLAGGRSYNEQFF TGCGCCAGCAGCTTGGCGGGAGGCCGCTCCTACAATGAGCAGTTCTTC
TRBJ2-7 TRBD1 TRBV15 . CATSVRDRSYEQYF TGTGCCACCAGCGTTCGGGACAGGTCCTACGAGCAGTACTTC
TRBJ1-5 . TRBV30 . CAWSPQGNQPQHF TGTGCCTGGAGTCCGCAGGGGAATCAGCCCCAGCATTTT
TRBJ1-5 . TRBV27 . CASSFQGQSQPQHF TGTGCCAGCAGTTTCCAGGGACAAAGCCAGCCCCAGCATTTT
TRBJ1-1 . TRBV28 . CASSLITGTGATEAFF TGTGCCAGCAGTTTAATCACAGGAACGGGGGCCACTGAAGCTTTCTTT
TRBJ1-5 TRBD1 TRBV7-7 . CARNGQGSNQPQHF TGTGCCAGGAACGGACAGGGAAGCAATCAGCCCCAGCATTTT
TRBJ2-1 TRBD2 TRBV10-3 . CAIRSSGTSYNEQFF TGTGCCATCAGATCTAGCGGGACCTCCTACAATGAGCAGTTCTTC
TRBJ2-3 . TRBV18 . CASSPGVPGSTDTQYF TGTGCCAGCTCACCAGGGGTCCCGGGGAGCACAGATACGCAGTATTTT
TRBJ1-2 . TRBV15 . CATSKAGNYGYTF TGTGCCACCAGCAAAGCAGGGAACTATGGCTACACCTTC
TRBJ2-2 . TRBV19 few CASTKIGGTGELFF TGTGCCAGTACCAAGATCGGAGGGACCGGGGAGCTGTTTTTT
TRBJ1-5 . TRBV2 . CASSEWVGNQPQHF TGTGCCAGCAGTGAATGGGTTGGGAATCAGCCCCAGCATTTT
TRBJ2-2 . TRBV5-1 . CASHRDTGELFF TGCGCCAGCCACCGCGACACCGGGGAGCTGTTTTTT
TRBJ2-1 TRBD2 TRBV7-2 . CASSFTRSGSIYNEQFF TGTGCCAGCAGCTTCACCCGCAGCGGGAGTATCTACAATGAGCAGTTCTTC
TRBJ2-3 TRBD2 TRBV28 . CASRLAGAFTDTQYF TGTGCCAGCAGACTAGCGGGGGCTTTCACAGATACGCAGTATTTT
TRBJ2-6 . TRBV7-2 . CASSLKGQAFSGANVLTF TGTGCCAGCAGTTTAAAGGGGCAGGCTTTCTCTGGGGCCAACGTCCTGACTTTC
TRBJ1-5 TRBD1 TRBV7-2 . CASTPTGNQPQHF TGTGCCAGCACCCCGACAGGGAATCAGCCCCAGCATTTT
TRBJ2-5 TRBD2 TRBV28 . CASRRAGAKGETQYF TGTGCCAGCCGGAGAGCGGGAGCGAAAGGAGAGACCCAGTACTTC
TRBJ1-2 . TRBV14 . CASSQGPGFVGYTF TGTGCCAGCAGCCAGGGTCCAGGGTTCGTTGGCTACACCTTC
TRBJ2-2 . TRBV7-3 . CASSLRGSGRSNTGELFF TGTGCCAGCAGCTTAAGAGGGTCGGGGAGGTCCAACACCGGGGAGCTGTTTTTT
TRBJ2-1 TRBD2 TRBV7-6 . CASSLWTSGNDEQFF TGTGCCAGCAGCTTGTGGACTAGCGGTAACGATGAGCAGTTCTTC
TRBJ1-1 . TRBV29-1 . CSVELTWNTEAFF TGCAGCGTTGAGTTGACATGGAACACTGAAGCTTTCTTT
TRBJ2-1 . TRBV19 . CASSIANRNEQFF TGTGCCAGTAGTATAGCCAATCGGAATGAGCAGTTCTTC
TRBJ2-7 TRBD1 TRBV30 . CAWKGASFTYEQYF TGTGCCTGGAAGGGGGCTAGCTTCACCTACGAGCAGTACTTC
TRBJ1-1 TRBD1 TRBV19 . CASSSIDRGEAFF TGTGCCAGTAGTTCTATAGACAGGGGGGAAGCTTTCTTT
TRBJ2-5 . TRBV7-6 . CASSLLQSQETQYF TGTGCCAGCAGCTTACTCCAGAGCCAAGAGACCCAGTACTTC
TRBJ2-7 . TRBV19 . CASSPSYDRSEQYF TGTGCCAGTAGTCCCAGCTACGATCGTAGCGAGCAGTACTTC
TRBJ1-2 TRBD1 TRBV28 . CASSFLDRGNGYTF TGTGCCAGCAGTTTCCTGGACAGGGGAAATGGCTACACCTTC
TRBJ1-5 . TRBV10-3 . CAISDLLTGGQPQHF TGTGCCATCAGTGATCTCCTGACCGGGGGTCAGCCCCAGCATTTT
TRBJ2-7 . TRBV19 . CASSIGEGTPSYEQYF TGTGCCAGTAGTATAGGTGAGGGCACTCCATCCTACGAGCAGTACTTC
TRBJ2-7 TRBD2 TRBV27 . CASRDSGRAPYEQYF TGTGCCAGCAGGGATAGCGGGAGGGCACCATACGAGCAGTACTTC